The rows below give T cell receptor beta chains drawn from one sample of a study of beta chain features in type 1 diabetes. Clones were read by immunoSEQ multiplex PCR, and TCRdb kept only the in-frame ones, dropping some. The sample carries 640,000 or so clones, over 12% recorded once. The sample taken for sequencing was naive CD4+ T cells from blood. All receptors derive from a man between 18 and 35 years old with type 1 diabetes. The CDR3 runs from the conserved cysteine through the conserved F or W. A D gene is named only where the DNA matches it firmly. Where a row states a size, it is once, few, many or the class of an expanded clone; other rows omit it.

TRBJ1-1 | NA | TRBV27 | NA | CASSYFRGPNTEAFF | TGTGCCAGCAGTTACTTTCGGGGACCGAACACTGAAGCTTTCTTT
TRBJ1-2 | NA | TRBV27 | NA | CASRQRSNYGYTF | TGTGCCAGCAGGCAGCGTTCTAACTATGGCTACACCTTC
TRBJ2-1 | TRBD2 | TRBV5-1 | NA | CASSPRRLAGGNEQFF | TGCGCCAGCAGCCCCCGGCGGCTAGCGGGAGGAAATGAGCAGTTCTTC
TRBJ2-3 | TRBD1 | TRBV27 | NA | CASSPGQGVDTQYF | TGTGCCAGCAGTCCAGGACAGGGCGTAGATACGCAGTATTTT
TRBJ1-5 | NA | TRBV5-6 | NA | CASSLRGVNQPQHF | TGTGCCAGCAGCTTGAGGGGCGTCAATCAGCCCCAGCATTTT
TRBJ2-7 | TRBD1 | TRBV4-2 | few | CASSQVKFRTGLSYEQYF | TGTGCCAGCAGCCAAGTGAAATTTAGGACAGGGCTCTCCTACGAGCAGTACTTC
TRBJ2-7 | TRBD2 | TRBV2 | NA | CASRSGRLGSIYEQYF | TGTGCCAGTAGGAGCGGGAGGTTAGGGTCGATATACGAGCAGTACTTC
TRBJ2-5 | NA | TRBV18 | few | CASSPDIQETQYF | TGTGCCAGCTCACCGGACATACAAGAGACCCAGTACTTC
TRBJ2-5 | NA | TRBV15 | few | CATSRGDGETQYF | TGTGCCACCAGCAGGGGGGACGGGGAGACCCAGTACTTC
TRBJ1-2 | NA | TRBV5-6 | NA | CASSLGRPNYGYTF | TGTGCCAGCAGCTTGGGGCGTCCGAACTATGGCTACACCTTC
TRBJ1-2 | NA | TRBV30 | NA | CAWSPPGAGGYTF | TGTGCCTGGAGTCCGCCGGGGGCCGGGGGCTACACCTTC
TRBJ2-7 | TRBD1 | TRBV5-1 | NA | CASSLAGTGDYEQYF | TGCGCCAGCAGCTTGGCCGGGACAGGGGACTACGAGCAGTACTTC
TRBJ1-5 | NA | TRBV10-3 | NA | CAISGGPVNQPQHF | TGTGCCATCAGTGGGGGGCCGGTCAATCAGCCCCAGCATTTT
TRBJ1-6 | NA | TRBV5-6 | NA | CASSFGGRGSPLHF | TGTGCCAGCAGCTTCGGAGGACGTGGTTCACCCCTCCACTTT
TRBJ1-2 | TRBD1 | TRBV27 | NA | CASSFGTGYRANYGYTF | TGTGCCAGCAGTTTTGGGACAGGGTACAGGGCTAACTATGGCTACACCTTC
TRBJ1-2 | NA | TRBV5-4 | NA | CASSLYKGDYGYTF | TGTGCCAGCAGCCTCTATAAAGGGGACTATGGCTACACCTTC
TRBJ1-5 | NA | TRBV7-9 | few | CASSPQGNQPQHF | TGTGCCAGCAGCCCACAGGGAAATCAGCCCCAGCATTTT
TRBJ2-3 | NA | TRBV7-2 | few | CASSPQTNTQYF | TGTGCCAGCAGCCCGCAGACGAATACGCAGTATTTT
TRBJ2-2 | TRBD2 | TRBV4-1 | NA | CASSLPLGTSGGANGELFF | TGCGCCAGCAGCTTGCCCCTCGGGACTAGCGGGGGGGCGAACGGGGAGCTGTTTTTT
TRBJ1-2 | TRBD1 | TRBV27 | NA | CASRGTGGDYGYTF | TGTGCCAGCAGAGGGACAGGGGGAGACTATGGCTACACCTTC
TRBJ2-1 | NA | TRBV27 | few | CASSGPMGNEQFF | TGTGCCAGCAGTGGCCCGATGGGTAATGAGCAGTTCTTC
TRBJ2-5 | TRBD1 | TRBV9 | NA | CASSLSGTGGWETQYF | TGTGCCAGCAGCCTATCCGGGACAGGGGGTTGGGAGACCCAGTACTTC